This TCR beta chain was recovered during a study of blood T cell repertoires in COVID-19. Study background: Sources were T cells, B-cell-depleted T cells, or PBMCs; the material itself was cDNA or gDNA.

V gave up 2 bases and J gave up 1 base, with 8 bases separating them. Germline V gene data show CDR1 as MNHNY and CDR2 as SVGAGI (reference sequence). The CDR3 is 14 amino acids. As handled by the study authors: Reference gene primers were amplified, and this amplification served to estimate nucleated cell counts. Data came from immunoSEQ multiplex PCR; TCRdb stores just in-frame clones and leaves some out. D and trimming were read from the DNA, whereas the V and J calls and clone size are those reported in that table. The table shows more than 65,000 clones, with roughly 87% occurring only once. Sequenced material: peripheral blood. The origin of this receptor is a woman aged 45-59 years with acute or convalescent COVID-19. The chain combines TRBV6-6 with TRBJ1-1, with D hard to call. This chain's CDR3 is CASSYPHSNTEAFF. CDR3 bases: TGTGCCAGCAGTTACCCACATTCGAACACTGAAGCTTTCTTT.